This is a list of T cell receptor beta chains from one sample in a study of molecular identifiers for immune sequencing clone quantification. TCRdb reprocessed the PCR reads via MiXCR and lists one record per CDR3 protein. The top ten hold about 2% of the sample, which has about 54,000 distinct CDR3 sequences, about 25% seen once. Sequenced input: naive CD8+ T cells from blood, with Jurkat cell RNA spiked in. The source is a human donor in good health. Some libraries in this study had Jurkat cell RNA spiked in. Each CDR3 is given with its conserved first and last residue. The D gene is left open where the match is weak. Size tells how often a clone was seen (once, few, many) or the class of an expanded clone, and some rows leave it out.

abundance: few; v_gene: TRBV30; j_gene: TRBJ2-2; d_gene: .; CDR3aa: CAWDLGQGNTGELFF; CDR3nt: TGTGCCTGGGACCTGGGGCAGGGAAACACCGGGGAGCTGTTTTTT
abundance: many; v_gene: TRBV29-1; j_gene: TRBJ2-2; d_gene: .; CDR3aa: CSVEFGTNTGELFF; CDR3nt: TGCAGCGTTGAATTTGGGACGAACACCGGGGAGCTGTTTTTT
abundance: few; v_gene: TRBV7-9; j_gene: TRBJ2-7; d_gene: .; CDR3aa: CAGSFEFEEQYF; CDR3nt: TGTGCCGGCAGCTTCGAGTTCGAGGAGCAGTACTTC
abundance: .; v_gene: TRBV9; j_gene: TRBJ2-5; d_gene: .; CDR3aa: CASSVGWGKETQYF; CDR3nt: TGTGCCAGCAGCGTAGGTTGGGGTAAGGAGACCCAGTACTTC
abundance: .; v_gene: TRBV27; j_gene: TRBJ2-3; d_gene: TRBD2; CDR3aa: CASSLAAGGLTDTQYF; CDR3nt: TGTGCCAGCAGTTTAGCAGCGGGAGGGCTCACAGATACGCAGTATTTT
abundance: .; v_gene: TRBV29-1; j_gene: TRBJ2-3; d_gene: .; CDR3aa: CSGVAGGTDPQYF; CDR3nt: .
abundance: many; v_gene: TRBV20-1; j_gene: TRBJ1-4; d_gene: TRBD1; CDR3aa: CSAGPETGNEKLFF; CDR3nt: TGCAGTGCTGGACCTGAGACAGGGAATGAAAAACTGTTTTTT
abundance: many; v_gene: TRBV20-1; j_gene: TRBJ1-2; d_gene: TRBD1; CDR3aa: CSAGRTGNYGYTF; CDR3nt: TGCAGTGCTGGAAGGACAGGGAACTATGGCTACACCTTC
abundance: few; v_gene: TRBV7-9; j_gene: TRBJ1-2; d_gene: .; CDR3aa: CASSPPEGVTTQGYTF; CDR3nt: TGTGCCAGCAGCCCCCCGGAGGGGGTAACCACCCAGGGCTACACCTTC
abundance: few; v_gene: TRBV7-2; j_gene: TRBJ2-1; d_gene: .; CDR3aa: CASQYIGGGPSNEQFF; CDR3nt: TGTGCCAGCCAATATATAGGGGGGGGGCCTAGCAATGAGCAGTTCTTC
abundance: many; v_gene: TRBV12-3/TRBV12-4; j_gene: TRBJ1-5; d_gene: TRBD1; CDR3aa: CASSSGTGYNQPQHF; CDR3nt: TGTGCCAGCAGTTCCGGGACAGGGTACAATCAGCCCCAGCATTTT
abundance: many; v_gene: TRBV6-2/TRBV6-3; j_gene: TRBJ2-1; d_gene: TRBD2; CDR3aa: CASSYALAGINEQFF; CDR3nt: TGTGCCAGCAGTTACGCCTTAGCGGGTATAAATGAGCAGTTCTTC
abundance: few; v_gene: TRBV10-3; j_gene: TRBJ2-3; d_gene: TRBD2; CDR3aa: CAISDVSGGAGDTQYF; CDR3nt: TGTGCCATCAGTGATGTTAGCGGGGGGGCGGGAGATACGCAGTATTTT
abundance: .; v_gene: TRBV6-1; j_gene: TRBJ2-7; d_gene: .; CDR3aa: CAGRDGYEQYF; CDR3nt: TGTGCCGGAAGGGATGGATACGAGCAGTACTTC
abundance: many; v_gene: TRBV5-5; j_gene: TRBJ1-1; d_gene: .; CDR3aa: CASSPRWGSTEAFF; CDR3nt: TGTGCCAGCAGCCCTCGGTGGGGGTCTACTGAAGCTTTCTTT
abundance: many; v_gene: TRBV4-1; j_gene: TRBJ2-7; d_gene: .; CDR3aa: CASSQDQTDFSYEQYF; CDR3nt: TGCGCCAGCAGCCAAGATCAGACGGATTTCTCCTACGAGCAGTACTTC
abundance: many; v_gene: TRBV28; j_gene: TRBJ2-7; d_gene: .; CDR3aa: CASSFSLALRSYEQYF; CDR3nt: TGTGCCAGCAGTTTTTCGCTAGCGCTACGCTCCTACGAGCAGTACTTC
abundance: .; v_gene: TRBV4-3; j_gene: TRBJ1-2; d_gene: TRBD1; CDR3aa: CASRPVAGGVYGYTF; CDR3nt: TGCGCCAGCAGGCCAGTGGCAGGGGGCGTTTATGGCTACACCTTC
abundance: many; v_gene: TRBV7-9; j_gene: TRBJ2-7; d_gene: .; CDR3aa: CASSPAGGDYEQYF; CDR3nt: TGTGCCAGCAGCCCAGCTGGGGGTGACTACGAGCAGTACTTC
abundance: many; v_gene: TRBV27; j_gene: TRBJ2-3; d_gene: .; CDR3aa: CASSRTAGVADTQYF; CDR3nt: TGTGCCAGCAGCCGGACTGCGGGTGTGGCAGATACGCAGTATTTT
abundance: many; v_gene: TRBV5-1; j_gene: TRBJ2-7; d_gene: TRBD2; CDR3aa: CASSPAGTRNYEQYF; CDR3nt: TGCGCCAGCAGCCCCGCCGGGACTAGGAACTACGAGCAGTACTTC
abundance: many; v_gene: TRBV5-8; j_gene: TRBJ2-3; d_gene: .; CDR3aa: CASSLRRDTQYF; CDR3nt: TGTGCCAGCAGCTTGCGGAGAGATACGCAGTATTTT
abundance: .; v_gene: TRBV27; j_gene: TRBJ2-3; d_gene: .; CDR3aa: CASSMLGFTQYF; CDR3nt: TGTGCCAGCAGTATGTTAGGGTTTACGCAGTATTTT
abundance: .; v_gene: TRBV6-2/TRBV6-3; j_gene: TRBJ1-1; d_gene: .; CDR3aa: CASSYSLFAAPEAFF; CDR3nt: TGTGCCAGCAGTTACTCCCTATTTGCGGCCCCTGAAGCTTTCTTT
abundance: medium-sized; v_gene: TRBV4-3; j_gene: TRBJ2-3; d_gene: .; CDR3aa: CASSQDRQGLDTQYF; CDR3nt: TGCGCCAGCAGCCAAGATCGTCAGGGGCTAGATACGCAGTATTTT
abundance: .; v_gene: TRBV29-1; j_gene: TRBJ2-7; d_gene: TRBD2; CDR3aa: CSVFKTSSGGDPGPYEQYF; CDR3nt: TGCAGCGTTTTCAAAACTTCTAGCGGGGGGGACCCGGGGCCCTACGAGCAGTACTTC
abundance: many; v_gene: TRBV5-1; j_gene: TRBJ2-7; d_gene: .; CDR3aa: CASSLGWAYEQYF; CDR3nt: TGCGCCAGCAGCTTGGGCTGGGCCTACGAGCAGTACTTC
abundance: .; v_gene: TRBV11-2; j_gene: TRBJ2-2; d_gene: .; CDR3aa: CASSFGSGGLTGELFF; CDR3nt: TGTGCCAGCAGCTTTGGGTCAGGGGGACTGACCGGGGAGCTGTTTTTT
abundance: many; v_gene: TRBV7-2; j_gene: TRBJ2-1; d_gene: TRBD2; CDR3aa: CASRSLAGGPREQFF; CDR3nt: TGTGCCAGCAGATCCCTAGCGGGAGGGCCGCGGGAGCAGTTCTTC
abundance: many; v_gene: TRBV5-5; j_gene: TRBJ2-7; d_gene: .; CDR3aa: CASSYSGPPNEQYF; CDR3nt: TGTGCCAGCAGCTACTCGGGACCCCCTAACGAGCAGTACTTC
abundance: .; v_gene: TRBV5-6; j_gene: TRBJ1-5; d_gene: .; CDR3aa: CASSLWWGSQPQHF; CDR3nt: TGTGCCAGCAGCTTGTGGTGGGGTAGTCAGCCCCAGCATTTT
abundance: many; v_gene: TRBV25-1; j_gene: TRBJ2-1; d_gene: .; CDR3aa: CASQGLPTYNEQFF; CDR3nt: TGTGCCAGCCAGGGGTTGCCGACCTACAATGAGCAGTTCTTC
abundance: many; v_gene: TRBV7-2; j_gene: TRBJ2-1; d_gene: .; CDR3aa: CASSLLTTVRGYNEQFF; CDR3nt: TGTGCCAGCAGCTTACTGACGACAGTCCGGGGATATAATGAGCAGTTCTTC
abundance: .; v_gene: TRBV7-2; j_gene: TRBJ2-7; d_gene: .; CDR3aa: CASSPIPAFRTYAQYF; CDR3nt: TGTGCCAGCAGCCCTATACCAGCCTTCAGGACCTACGCGCAGTACTTC
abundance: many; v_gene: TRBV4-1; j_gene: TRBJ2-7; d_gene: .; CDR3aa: CASSQDGSLPPGEQYF; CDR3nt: TGCGCCAGCAGCCAAGATGGCAGTCTTCCTCCGGGCGAGCAGTACTTC
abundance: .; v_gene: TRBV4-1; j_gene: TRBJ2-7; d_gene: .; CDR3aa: CASSQHRGDYEQYF; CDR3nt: TGCGCCAGCAGCCAACACCGGGGAGACTACGAGCAGTACTTC
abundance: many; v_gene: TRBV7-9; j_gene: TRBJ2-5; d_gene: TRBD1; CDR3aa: CASSWGTGAETQYF; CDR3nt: TGTGCCAGCAGCTGGGGAACAGGGGCCGAGACCCAGTACTTC
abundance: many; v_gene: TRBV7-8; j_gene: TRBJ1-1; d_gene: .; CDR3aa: CASSFPNTEAFF; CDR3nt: TGTGCCAGCAGCTTTCCGAACACTGAAGCTTTCTTT
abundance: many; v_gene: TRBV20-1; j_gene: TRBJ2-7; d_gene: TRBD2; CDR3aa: CSARLAGGPYEQYF; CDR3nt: TGCAGTGCGAGACTAGCGGGAGGCCCCTACGAGCAGTACTTC
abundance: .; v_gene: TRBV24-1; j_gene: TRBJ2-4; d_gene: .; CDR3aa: CATSPRAGSQNIQYF; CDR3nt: TGTGCCACCAGCCCGAGGGCAGGTAGCCAAAACATTCAGTACTTC
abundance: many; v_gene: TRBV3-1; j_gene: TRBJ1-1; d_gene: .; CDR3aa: CASSHPSAAPYEAFF; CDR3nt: TGTGCCAGCAGCCATCCATCAGCTGCGCCCTATGAAGCTTTCTTT
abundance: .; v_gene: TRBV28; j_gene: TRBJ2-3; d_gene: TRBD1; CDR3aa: CARSSGQGVSTDPQYF; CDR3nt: TGTGCCCGCAGTTCAGGACAGGGGGTCAGCACAGATCCGCAGTATTTT
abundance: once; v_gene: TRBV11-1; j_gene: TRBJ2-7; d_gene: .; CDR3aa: CASSLGGQNEQYF; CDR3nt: TGTGCCAGCAGCTTGGGGGGACAGAACGAGCAGTACTTC
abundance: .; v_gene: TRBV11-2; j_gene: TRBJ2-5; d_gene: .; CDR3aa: CASSFFPRQWEETQYF; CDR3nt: TGTGCCAGCAGCTTTTTCCCGCGCCAGTGGGAAGAGACCCAGTACTTC
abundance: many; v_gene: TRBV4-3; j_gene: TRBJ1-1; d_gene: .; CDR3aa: CASSHVSLGDTEAFF; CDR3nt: TGCGCCAGCAGCCACGTGTCCTTAGGGGACACTGAAGCTTTCTTT
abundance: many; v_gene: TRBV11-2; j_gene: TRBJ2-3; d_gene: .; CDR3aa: CASSLPSIMGILSPHLSTDTQYF; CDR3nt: TGTGCCAGCAGCTTACCATCGATTATGGGCATTCTCTCACCCCACCTAAGCACAGATACGCAGTATTTT
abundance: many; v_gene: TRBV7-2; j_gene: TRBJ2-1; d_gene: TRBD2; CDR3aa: CASSGLAFYNEQFF; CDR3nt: TGTGCCAGCAGCGGACTAGCGTTTTACAATGAGCAGTTCTTC
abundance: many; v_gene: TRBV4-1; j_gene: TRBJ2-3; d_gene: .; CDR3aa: CASSQEGSSDTQYF; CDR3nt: TGCGCCAGCAGCCAAGAGGGGAGCTCAGATACGCAGTATTTT
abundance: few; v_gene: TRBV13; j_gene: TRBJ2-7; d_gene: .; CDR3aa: CASSLGVNYEQYF; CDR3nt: TGTGCCAGCAGCTTGGGAGTCAACTACGAGCAGTACTTC
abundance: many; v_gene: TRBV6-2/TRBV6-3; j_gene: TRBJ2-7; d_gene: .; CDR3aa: CASTSMRGAAEQYF; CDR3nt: TGTGCCAGCACCAGTATGAGGGGCGCGGCCGAGCAGTACTTC
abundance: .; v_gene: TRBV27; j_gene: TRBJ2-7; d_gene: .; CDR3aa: CASSLTRRYEQYF; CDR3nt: TGTGCCAGCAGTCTTACCCGTAGATACGAGCAGTACTTC
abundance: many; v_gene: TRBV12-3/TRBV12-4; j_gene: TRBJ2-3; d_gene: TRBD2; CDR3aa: CASSKAGGPADTQYF; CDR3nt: TGTGCCAGCAGTAAAGCGGGAGGGCCAGCAGATACGCAGTATTTT
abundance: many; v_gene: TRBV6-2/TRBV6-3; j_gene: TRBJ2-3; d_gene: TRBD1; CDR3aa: CASSPGQGITDTQYF; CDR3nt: TGTGCCAGCAGCCCAGGACAGGGGATCACAGATACGCAGTATTTT
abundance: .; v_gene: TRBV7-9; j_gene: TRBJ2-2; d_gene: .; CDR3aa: CASSTGHTTGELFF; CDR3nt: TGTGCCAGCAGCACGGGACATACCACCGGGGAGCTGTTTTTT
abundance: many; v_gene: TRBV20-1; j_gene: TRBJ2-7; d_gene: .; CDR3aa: CSARTPREGVPYEQYF; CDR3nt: TGCAGTGCTAGGACTCCCAGGGAGGGGGTACCCTACGAGCAGTACTTC